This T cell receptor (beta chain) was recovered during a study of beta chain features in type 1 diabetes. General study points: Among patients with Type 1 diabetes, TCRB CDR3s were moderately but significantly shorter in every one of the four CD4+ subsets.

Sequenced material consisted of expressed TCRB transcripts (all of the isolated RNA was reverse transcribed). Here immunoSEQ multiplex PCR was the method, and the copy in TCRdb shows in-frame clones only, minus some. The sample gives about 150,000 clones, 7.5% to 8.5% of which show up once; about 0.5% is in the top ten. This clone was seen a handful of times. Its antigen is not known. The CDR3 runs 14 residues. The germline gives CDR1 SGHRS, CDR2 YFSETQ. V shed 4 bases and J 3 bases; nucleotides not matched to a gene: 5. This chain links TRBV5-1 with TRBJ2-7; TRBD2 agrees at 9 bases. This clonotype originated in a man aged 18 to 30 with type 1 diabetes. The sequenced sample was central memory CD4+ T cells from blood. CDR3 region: CASSPLAGHYEQYF. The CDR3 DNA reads TGCGCCAGCAGCCCACTAGCGGGTCACTACGAGCAGTACTTC.